The 23 T cell receptor beta chains below were found in one sample sequenced in a study of shared clonotypes between healthy human individuals. Sequencing used immunoSEQ multiplex PCR; TCRdb keeps in-frame clones, though not all of them. The sample shows around 700,000 clones, approximately 75% of them seen only once. The sequencing input was memory CD4+ T cells sorted from blood. Indicated subset: CD45RA-negative fraction. These receptor sequences come from a woman aged 25 to 39 in good health.

V and J are TRBV6-1 and TRBJ2-1, with D possibly being TRBD1 (6 bases). Trimming stripped 4 bases from V and 8 bases from J, with 15 bases between. The germline gives CDR1 MNHNS, CDR2 SASEGT. The CDR3 length is 14 residues. DNA of the CDR3: TGTGCCAGCAGTGCCCAGGGGCCTCGTGATGAGCAGTTCTTC. Amino acid sequence: CASSAQGPRDEQFF.

V and J are TRBV2 and TRBJ2-1; D ambiguous. Trimming cost V 6 bases and J 1 base, with 7 bases left between them. The CDR3 has 13 amino acids. The germline V gene has CDR1 SNHLY and CDR2 FYNNEI. CDR3 coding DNA: TGTGCCAGCAGCCTAAGTTCCTACAATGAGCAGTTCTTC. This encodes CASSLSSYNEQFF.

The genes are TRBV28 and TRBJ2-1, with 9 bases aligning to TRBD2. Germline V CDR1 and CDR2: MDHEN, SYDVKM. The length of the CDR3 is 17 residues. V lost 4 bases to trimming and J lost 4 bases; unmatched junction nucleotides: 11. This chain's CDR3 is CASSSSGTPLRYNEQFF. The CDR3 region has the DNA TGTGCCAGCAGTTCTAGCGGGACCCCTCTTAGATACAATGAGCAGTTCTTC.

The rearrangement links TRBV27 to TRBJ2-1; possible D gene TRBD2, 6 bases. V gave up 8 bases and J gave up 10 bases, with 27 bases separating them. The germline V gene encodes CDR1 MNHEY and CDR2 SMNVEV (reference sequence). The CDR3 loop spans 16 amino acids. The CDR3 DNA reads as TGTGCCAGCTATAGAAGGACGCTGGGGGGTCCGAGGGAGCAGTTCTTC. Its translation is CASYRRTLGGPREQFF.

The chain recombines TRBV7-3 with TRBJ1-5; a weak D match, TRBD1 (5 bases). CDR3 length: 17 amino acids. Germline V gene data show CDR1 as SGHTA and CDR2 as FQGTGA. Trimming removed 4 bases at V and 0 bases at J, with 16 bases between. Here the CDR3 reads CASSSRGAVRSNQPQHF. CDR3 nucleotides: TGTGCCAGCAGCTCTCGAGGGGCCGTGCGTAGCAATCAGCCCCAGCATTTT. The variable domain in full, completed from reference TRBV7-3 and TRBJ1-5, reads GAGVSQTPSNKVTEKGKYVELRCDPISGHTALYWYRQSLGQGPEFLIYFQGTGAADDSGLPNDRFFAVRPEGSVSTLKIQRTERGDSAVYLCASSSRGAVRSNQPQHFGDGTRLSIL.

The chain links TRBV28 to TRBJ1-2, with D possibly TRBD1 on 5 matching bases. V lost 4 bases to trimming and J lost 4 bases, with 19 bases between them. The length of the CDR3 is 16 residues. Per germline, CDR1 MDHEN and CDR2 SYDVKM. CDR3 nucleotides: TGTGCCAGCAGTTCCCCCATGGGGGGTTTCGGCTATGGCTACACCTTC. It yields the protein CASSSPMGGFGYGYTF.

The chain is built from TRBV7-2 and TRBJ1-1; D is unresolved. Trimming removed 5 bases from V and 0 bases from J, with 13 bases in between. The CDR3 length is 15 residues. From germline, CDR1 is SGHTA and CDR2 FQGNSA. The CDR3 loop is CASSPLAGLNTEAFF. In nucleotides, the CDR3 is TGTGCCAGCAGCCCGTTGGCAGGACTGAACACTGAAGCTTTCTTT.

The chain has TRBV18 and TRBJ2-5; a possible D gene is TRBD1 (6 bases). There are 12 residues in the CDR3. Germline-derived CDR1 and CDR2 are KGHSH and LQKENI. Trimming stripped 9 bases from V and 3 bases from J, with 11 bases between. The CDR3 sequence: CASRKGEETQYF. Written as DNA, the CDR3 is TGTGCCAGTCGGAAGGGGGAAGAGACCCAGTACTTC. The full variable domain, rest sourced from reference TRBV18 and TRBJ2-5, is NAGVMQNPRHLVRRRGQEARLRCSPMKGHSHVYWYRQLPEEGLKFMVYLQKENIIDESGMPKERFSAEFPKEGPSILRIQQVVRGDSAAYFCASRKGEETQYFGPGTRLLVL.

V gene TRBV28 combines with J gene TRBJ1-5, with 7 bases lining up with TRBD1. From germline, CDR1 is MDHEN and CDR2 SYDVKM. The CDR3 length is 14 residues. Trimming cost V 6 bases and J 7 bases; bases outside gene matches: 9. CDR3 residues: CASRGGGASQPQHF. CDR3 coding DNA: TGTGCCAGCAGGGGAGGGGGCGCGAGCCAGCCCCAGCATTTT.

The rearrangement links TRBV30 to TRBJ2-3; D unclear. V gave up 2 bases and J gave up 6 bases, with 6 bases separating them. CDR1 and CDR2 from the germline V gene are GTSNPN and SVGIG (reference sequence). The CDR3 is 11 amino acids. CDR3 sequence (DNA): TGTGCCTGGAGTTTCAGTGATACGCAGTATTTT. The encoded protein is CAWSFSDTQYF.

This sequence joins TRBV7-9 and TRBJ2-5; a weak D match, TRBD2 (6 bases). Trimming took off 7 bases at V and 0 bases at J, with 9 bases between the two ends. CDR3 length equals 13 residues. The germline CDR1 and CDR2 sequences are SEHNR and FQNEAQ (reference sequence). The CDR3 loop is CASKRDYQETQYF. The CDR3 nucleotides are TGTGCCAGCAAAAGGGACTACCAAGAGACCCAGTACTTC.

This clone was seen a single time. This chain links TRBV5-1 with TRBJ1-1; possible D gene TRBD1, 6 bases. Germline V lookup: CDR1 SGHRS, CDR2 YFSETQ. V was shortened by 6 bases and J by 0 bases, with 15 bases between the two germline ends. The CDR3 runs to 15 residues. The CDR3 coding sequence is TGCGCCAGCAAGGGTACAGGGACCATGAACACTGAAGCTTTCTTT. Its translation is CASKGTGTMNTEAFF.

A single count supports this clone. The V call is TRBV5-1, the J call TRBJ2-1; maybe TRBD2 (5 bases). This CDR3 has 14 residues. Trimming shortened V by 3 bases and J by 9 bases, and 16 bases separated the two germline ends. The germline V gene encodes CDR1 SGHRS and CDR2 YFSETQ. The CDR3 spells CASSWQGLGSEQFF. For the CDR3, the DNA is TGCGCCAGCAGCTGGCAAGGATTGGGGAGTGAGCAGTTCTTC.

V and J are TRBV29-1 and TRBJ2-1; 8 bases are a match to TRBD1. This CDR3 has 16 residues. The J segment lost 7 bases and the V segment lost 0 bases, leaving 11 bases of the junction unmatched. CDR1 is SQVTM and CDR2 is ANQGSEA in the germline V gene. CDR3 in amino acids: CSVEDRGTGMFNEQFF. DNA for the CDR3: TGCAGCGTTGAAGATAGGGGGACAGGCATGTTTAATGAGCAGTTCTTC.

In its sample, this clone was seen once. The chain recombines TRBV29-1 with TRBJ2-1; D is tentatively TRBD1 or TRBD2 (5 bases each). The CDR3 covers 14 residues. V was pared by 7 bases and J by 4 bases, with 17 bases between. Germline V gene lookup returns CDR1 SQVTM and CDR2 ANQGSEA. This chain's CDR3 is CSARTQGSYNEQFF. DNA for the CDR3: TGCAGCGCCCGGACTCAGGGATCGTACAATGAGCAGTTCTTC.

This chain joins TRBV7-2 and TRBJ1-5; perhaps TRBD1 as D (6 bases). V lost 5 bases and J lost 6, with 14 bases in between. CDR1 is SGHTA, CDR2 FQGNSA, per germline. This CDR3 contains 14 residues. The CDR3 is CASSLRGWGQPQHF. In DNA, the CDR3 is TGTGCCAGCAGCCTCAGGGGTTGGGGTCAGCCCCAGCATTTT.

The chain combines TRBV5-1 with TRBJ2-2; D may be TRBD1 (6 bases). From germline, CDR1 is SGHRS and CDR2 YFSETQ. This CDR3 is 15 amino acids long. V shed 5 bases and J shed 0 bases, with 11 bases lying between them. The CDR3 reads CASRGDTSNTGELFF. In DNA, the CDR3 is TGCGCCAGCAGAGGGGACACCTCGAACACCGGGGAGCTGTTTTTT.

The V and J genes are TRBV7-2 and TRBJ1-2; 8 bases fit TRBD1. From germline, CDR1 is SGHTA and CDR2 FQGNSA. The trim removed 4 bases at V and 6 bases at J, leaving 10 bases unmatched. CDR3 length: 15 residues. CDR3 loop: CASSSSLTGADGYTF. The CDR3 region has the DNA TGTGCCAGCAGCTCATCCCTGACAGGGGCGGATGGCTACACCTTC.

This chain joins TRBV6-1 and TRBJ2-3; D remains ambiguous. CDR1 is MNHNS, CDR2 SASEGT, per germline. V shed 1 base and J shed 1 base, with 9 bases lying between them. The CDR3 runs 15 residues. CDR3 bases: TGTGCCAGCAGTGAAGGGGCCGAGCGCACAGATACGCAGTATTTT. This codes for CASSEGAERTDTQYF.

This rearrangement joins TRBV28 to TRBJ1-2; no clear D. Deletions cut 6 bases from V and 4 bases from J, with 9 bases between. The CDR3 totals 12 residues. Germline V CDR1 and CDR2: MDHEN, SYDVKM. Here the CDR3 DNA reads TGTGCCAGCAGCCTAGACGCCTATGGCTACACCTTC. Translation gives CASSLDAYGYTF.

The rearrangement links TRBV6-6 to TRBJ2-7; D may match TRBD1 or TRBD2 (5 bases each). There are 13 residues in the CDR3. The germline CDR1 and CDR2 sequences are MNHNY and SVGAGI (reference sequence). The CDR3 loop reads CASAVVGVNEQYF. The CDR3 nucleotides are TGTGCTAGCGCAGTGGTAGGGGTCAACGAGCAGTACTTC.

The chain uses TRBV30 and TRBJ1-2; 9 bases line up with TRBD1. The trim removed 4 bases at V and 4 bases at J, leaving 7 bases unmatched. Looked up from germline, CDR1 is GTSNPN and CDR2 is SVGIG (reference sequence). The CDR3 contains 14 residues. Here the CDR3 DNA reads TGTGCCTGGACCAAAGACAGGGGGACCTATGGCTACACCTTC. Amino acid sequence: CAWTKDRGTYGYTF.

This chain uses TRBV7-9 with TRBJ2-2, with D possibly called TRBD1 or TRBD2 (6 bases each). V lost 8 bases and J 6 bases, leaving 16 bases between the germline ends. The germline V gene encodes CDR1 SEHNR and CDR2 FQNEAQ (reference sequence). The CDR3 has 14 residues. CDR3 sequence: CASVLRGESGELFF. DNA of the CDR3: TGTGCCAGCGTACTAAGGGGGGAGTCCGGGGAGCTGTTTTTT.